This T cell receptor (beta chain) was identified in a study of cytomegalovirus exposure and HLA in healthy donors. Whole-study findings and limits: It was reported that the classifier diagnosed cytomegalovirus status with high specificity and sensitivity in both the original and validation cohorts. Sequencing likely produced, as an artifact, a cluster of highly shared sequence variants. TCR beta chain V- and J-gene trimming was linked, in a later analysis, to a missense variant in DCLRE1C.

PCR primers comprised 60 Vbeta and 13 Jbeta primers. Clones were sequenced by immunoSEQ multiplex PCR, and TCRdb holds only the in-frame ones, with some missing. The table shows about 100,000 clones, with roughly three quarters occurring only once. V shed 5 bases and J 5 bases; nucleotides not matched to a gene: 9. CDR1 and CDR2 (germline): MNHEY, SVGAGI. The CDR3 sequence is 15 residues long. The donors were healthy bone marrow donors. Comments on this clone: Antigen: not known.

Sequenced material: PBMCs. The origin of this receptor is a man in his forties in good health and CMV-seronegative. J is TRBJ2-5 and V is TRBV6-5; 9 bases line up with TRBD1. CDR3 in DNA: TGTGCCAGCAGTGTCGGACAGGGGAAAGGGGAGACCCAGTACTTC. The encoded protein is CASSVGQGKGETQYF.